A single sample is the source of the 22 T cell receptor beta chains below, sequenced in a study of cytomegalovirus exposure and HLA in healthy donors. 60 Vbeta and 13 Jbeta primers were used in PCR. Some clones are missing from TCRdb's copy, which holds only in-frame ones; the method was immunoSEQ multiplex PCR. The sample shows approximately 130,000 clones, just under 85% of them seen only once. The sequencing input was PBMCs. The receptor set was obtained from a boy between 2 and 10 years old in good health and CMV-seronegative.

The chain links TRBV4-2 to TRBJ1-2, with 9 bases identical to TRBD1. Germline trimming cut 8 bases from V and 4 bases from J; bases unmatched to any gene: 11. The germline CDR1 and CDR2 sequences are LGHNA and YNFKEQ. The CDR3 runs to 15 residues. CDR3 in amino acids: CASANPGQGRYGYTF. In DNA form, the CDR3 reads TGTGCCAGCGCTAATCCGGGACAGGGACGCTATGGCTACACCTTC.

The V and J genes are TRBV7-8 and TRBJ2-1, with TRBD1 matching over 10 bases. Germline V gives CDR1 SGHVS, CDR2 FQNEAQ. This CDR3 region has 15 residues. J was trimmed by 4 bases and V by 3 bases; bases with no gene match: 3. CDR3 residues: CASSLGTGVYNEQFF. CDR3 nucleotides: TGTGCCAGCAGCTTGGGGACAGGGGTTTACAATGAGCAGTTCTTC.

This chain links TRBV29-1 with TRBJ1-2; D is ambiguous. Germline V gene sequence: CDR1 SQVTM, CDR2 ANQGSEA. V lost 4 bases and J 6 bases, leaving 6 bases between the germline ends. The CDR3 length is 10 residues. The CDR3 coding sequence is TGCAGCGTTGTACTTGATGGCTACACCTTC. It yields the protein CSVVLDGYTF.

The chain has TRBV5-8 and TRBJ1-1; 11 bases match TRBD1. V lost 5 bases, J lost 5 bases, and 8 bases stayed unmatched. The CDR3 sequence is 15 residues long. Per the germline V gene, CDR1 is SGHTS and CDR2 is YDEGEE. In nucleotides, the CDR3 is TGTGCCAGCAGGCTTACCGGGACAGGGGGGACTGAAGCTTTCTTT. This translates into CASRLTGTGGTEAFF.

This clone was counted a few times. The V gene is TRBV13, the J gene TRBJ1-1, with unresolved D. Germline V lookup: CDR1 PRHDT, CDR2 FYEKMQ (reference sequence). This CDR3 region has 14 residues. V gave up 5 bases and J gave up 1 base, with 11 bases separating them. DNA for the CDR3: TGTGCCAGCAGCGCATTACGGGAGAACACTGAAGCTTTCTTT. Amino acids: CASSALRENTEAFF.

This chain connects TRBV4-1 to TRBJ2-1, with D possibly TRBD1 on 6 matching bases. The V end was cut by 4 bases, the J end by 3 bases, with 13 bases between. The germline CDR1 and CDR2 sequences are MGHRA and YSYEKL. This CDR3 has 15 residues. The CDR3 nucleotides are TGCGCCAGCAGCCGGGGTACAGGGAACTACAATGAGCAGTTCTTC. Protein sequence: CASSRGTGNYNEQFF.

The rearrangement links TRBV7-8 to TRBJ2-2, with D perhaps matching TRBD1 (5 bases). The CDR3 has 15 residues. Germline V CDR1 and CDR2: SGHVS, FQNEAQ. Trimming left V 2 bases short and J 2 bases short, with 9 bases between. The CDR3 protein is CASSLNRINTGELFF. CDR3 coding DNA: TGTGCCAGCAGCTTAAACAGGATTAACACCGGGGAGCTGTTTTTT.

This chain connects TRBV5-6 to TRBJ1-6; maybe TRBD1 (6 bases). CDR3 length: 16 amino acids. V lost 5 bases and J lost 3, with 15 bases in between. Germline lookup yields CDR1 SGHDT and CDR2 YYEEEE. The CDR3, as DNA: TGTGCCAGCAGAACCGGGACAACGAGCTATAATTCACCCCTCCACTTT. Residues: CASRTGTTSYNSPLHF.

The rearrangement uses TRBV9 and TRBJ1-5; no clear D. The CDR3 is 13 amino acids. Germline CDR1 is SGDLS and CDR2 is YYNGEE. With 3 bases removed from V and 7 bases from J, the gap between germline ends came to 11 bases. The CDR3 region is CASSEVPGQPQHF. The CDR3 bases are TGTGCCAGCAGCGAGGTCCCGGGGCAGCCCCAGCATTTT.

This clone was found a few times. The identical CDR3 is also encoded by other nucleotide sequences in the sample. This rearrangement joins TRBV12-5 to TRBJ1-2; weak D call: TRBD1 (5 bases). The V and J ends lost 2 bases and 7 bases respectively, with 11 bases between them. The germline gives CDR1 LGHNT, CDR2 FRNRAP. The CDR3 covers 13 residues. The CDR3 protein is CASGLFRQGGYTF. The DNA of the CDR3 is TGTGCTAGTGGTTTGTTCCGGCAGGGTGGCTACACCTTC.

The J gene is TRBJ1-1, the V gene TRBV7-3, with no clear D. Germline loops: CDR1 SGHTA, CDR2 FQGTGA. V gave up 2 bases and J gave up 0 bases, with 10 bases separating them. The CDR3 is made up of 15 amino acids. Here the CDR3 reads CASSLSADLNTEAFF. The CDR3 coding sequence is TGTGCCAGCAGCTTATCCGCGGATCTGAACACTGAAGCTTTCTTT.

The chain recombines TRBV13 with TRBJ2-7; TRBD1 matches at 7 bases. V was clipped by 1 base and J by 2 bases; unmatched bases: 2. This CDR3 is built from 14 residues. Germline loops: CDR1 PRHDT, CDR2 FYEKMQ (reference sequence). Written as DNA, the CDR3 is TGTGCCAGCAGCTTAGCAGGGGGTCCCTACGAGCAGTACGTC. Its protein is CASSLAGGPYEQYV.

V usage is TRBV7-9 and J usage is TRBJ2-7, with 8 bases that match TRBD1. The CDR3 is made up of 15 amino acids. The ends lost 5 bases at V and 1 base at J; junction bases unmatched: 7. Germline CDR1 SEHNR, CDR2 FQNEAQ (reference sequence). The CDR3 DNA follows: TGTGCCAGCAGCAAGTGGACAGGGCTGTCCTACGAGCAGTACGTC. Protein product: CASSKWTGLSYEQYV.

The chain joins TRBV30 to TRBJ2-3; 11 nucleotides agree with TRBD2. Germline V CDR1 and CDR2: GTSNPN, SVGIG (reference sequence). This CDR3 comprises 17 residues. The V and J ends lost 0 bases and 4 bases, in that order; junction bases with no gene match: 9. The CDR3 here is CAWSVRVSGGASDTQYF. In DNA, the CDR3 is TGTGCCTGGAGTGTAAGGGTTAGCGGGGGGGCTTCAGATACGCAGTATTTT.

The chain employs TRBV6-5 and TRBJ1-5, with 7 bases matching TRBD1. CDR1 and CDR2 from the germline V gene are MNHEY and SVGAGI. J was trimmed by 4 bases and V by 6 bases; bases with no gene match: 6. The CDR3 is 14 residues long. The CDR3 region has the DNA TGTGCCAGCAGGTCCGACAGGGAAAATCAGCCCCAGCATTTT. This sequence encodes CASRSDRENQPQHF.

This clone was seen once. The genes are TRBV29-1 and TRBJ1-1; D call uncertain. Germline-derived CDR1 and CDR2 are SQVTM and ANQGSEA. The CDR3 length is 14 residues. V lost 1 base to trimming and J lost 4 bases, with 13 bases between them. The CDR3 is CSVEVTEPGTEAFF. The CDR3 region has the DNA TGCAGCGTTGAAGTCACAGAGCCCGGCACTGAAGCTTTCTTT.

The chain couples TRBV18 to TRBJ1-1; maybe TRBD1 (5 bases). The CDR3 has 14 amino acids. Germline-derived CDR1 and CDR2 are KGHSH and LQKENI. Trimming removed 5 bases at V and 4 bases at J, with 14 bases between. The CDR3 nucleotides are TGTGCCAGCTCAGACCCAGGGATTAGCACTGAAGCTTTCTTT. It specifies CASSDPGISTEAFF.

This clone has just a few counts. The chain couples TRBV6-5 to TRBJ2-3; 7 bases are a match to TRBD2. The V and J ends lost 5 bases and 2 bases, in that order; junction bases with no gene match: 7. CDR1 is MNHEY and CDR2 is SVGAGI in the germline V gene. CDR3 length: 15 residues. The CDR3 DNA follows: TGTGCCAGCAGTCTCATTGGGGACTACACAGATACGCAGTATTTT. As protein: CASSLIGDYTDTQYF.

The chain uses TRBV11-3 and TRBJ2-2; the match to TRBD1 covers 10 bases. The CDR3 sequence is 15 residues long. V lost 5 bases and J lost 7; bases outside the gene matches: 7. Germline values: CDR1 SGHNT, CDR2 YENEEA. This chain's CDR3 is CASSPGTGVSGELFF. DNA of the CDR3: TGTGCCAGCAGCCCCGGGACAGGGGTGAGCGGGGAGCTGTTTTTT.

This chain joins TRBV13 and TRBJ1-1, with 7 bases lining up with TRBD1. V was clipped by 5 bases and J by 4 bases; unmatched bases: 7. This CDR3 has 14 residues. CDR1 and CDR2 from the germline V gene are PRHDT and FYEKMQ (reference sequence). The CDR3 loop reads CASSPVQGSTEAFF. Written as DNA, the CDR3 is TGTGCCAGCAGCCCAGTACAGGGGAGCACTGAAGCTTTCTTT.

This clone has just one count. This chain links TRBV6-1 with TRBJ2-1, with 8 nucleotides matching TRBD1. Germline V lookup: CDR1 MNHNS, CDR2 SASEGT. The CDR3 loop spans 15 amino acids. J lost 8 bases, V lost 3 bases, and 9 bases had no gene match. CDR3 sequence reads: CASSDGQGINYEQFF. The CDR3 coding sequence is TGTGCCAGCAGTGACGGACAGGGAATAAATTATGAGCAGTTCTTC.

This rearrangement joins TRBV5-1 to TRBJ2-1; 10 bases align to TRBD2. This CDR3 region has 13 residues. V lost 3 bases and J lost 8; bases outside the gene matches: 2. CDR1 and CDR2 from the germline V gene are SGHRS and YFSETQ. The CDR3 reads CASSSLAGDEQFF. As DNA, the CDR3 is TGCGCCAGCAGCTCCCTAGCGGGGGATGAGCAGTTCTTC.